This T cell receptor (beta chain) was profiled in a study of blood T cell repertoires in COVID-19. Study summary: The study drew acute and convalescent COVID-19 samples from the United States, Italy and Spain. The analysed material was cDNA or gDNA that came from T cells, B-cell-depleted T cells, or PBMCs.

The V segment lost 2 bases and the J segment 3 bases; nucleotides outside the gene matches: 6. Germline lookup yields CDR1 SGHRS and CDR2 YFSETQ. CDR3 length equals 16 residues. In the study's own analysis: Amplification of reference gene primers provided the estimated nucleated cell counts. TCRdb's copy holds only in-frame clones and misses some; the assay was immunoSEQ multiplex PCR. V and J calls and clone size are given by that table; D and trimming were obtained from the DNA. Counted here are 70,000 or so clones, over 70% occurring once; the ten biggest clones make up 15% to 20%. This clone was seen a single time.

The chain couples TRBV5-1 to TRBJ2-5, with 11 bases fitting TRBD2. The sequence came from a man aged 60-69 years with acute or convalescent COVID-19. The sequenced material came from peripheral blood. The CDR3 DNA sequence: TGCGCCAGCAGCTTCCCGATAGCGGGGGGGAAAGAGACCCAGTACTTC. It codes for CASSFPIAGGKETQYF. The full variable domain, with the rest looked up from reference TRBV5-1 and TRBJ2-5, is KAGVTQTPRYLIKTRGQQVTLSCSPISGHRSVSWYQQTPGQGLQFLFEYFSETQRNKGNFPGRFSGRQFSNSRSEMNVSTLELGDSALYLCASSFPIAGGKETQYFGPGTRLLVL.